The 30 T cell receptor beta chains presented below share a single source sample, sequenced in a study of identical twins. TCRdb recomputed calls from the 5' RACE reads with MiXCR, one row per CDR3 protein. Here the sample spans approximately 690,000 distinct CDR3 sequences, around 6.1% being singletons. Specimen: naive T cells sorted from blood. The receptors stem from a young man in good health.

In its sample, this clonotype was seen many times. The chain uses TRBV12-3 or TRBV12-4 and TRBJ2-2, with a possible D match to TRBD2 (5 bases). This CDR3 has 12 residues. V gave up 7 bases and J gave up 6 bases, with 9 bases separating them. This chain's CDR3 is CASIRGPGELFF. The CDR3 DNA sequence: TGTGCCAGCATACGGGGTCCCGGGGAGCTGTTTTTT.

This clonotype was observed at least ten times. The CDR3 loop reads CASSQESTGNTEAFF. In DNA form, the CDR3 reads TGTGCCAGCAGCCAAGAGAGCACGGGTAACACTGAAGCTTTCTTT. The J gene is TRBJ1-1, the V gene TRBV3-1; the D is unclear. Germline CDR1 and CDR2: LGHDT and YNNKEL (reference sequence). CDR3 length: 15 amino acids. The V and J ends lost 0 bases and 2 bases respectively, with 10 bases between them.

This clonotype was seen many times. The rearrangement uses TRBV7-9 and TRBJ2-1, with D perhaps matching TRBD2 (6 bases). The V end was cut by 5 bases, the J end by 8 bases, with 16 bases between. CDR1 is SEHNR, CDR2 FQNEAQ, per germline (reference sequence). This CDR3 has 14 amino acids. The CDR3, as DNA: TGTGCCAGCAGCGACTGGAGGGCCTGGGATGAGCAGTTCTTC. Protein sequence: CASSDWRAWDEQFF.

In this sample, this clonotype turned up many times. CDR3 in amino acids: CASSSGLQLTYEQYF. CDR3 sequence (DNA): TGTGCCAGCAGCTCGGGACTACAGCTAACCTACGAGCAGTACTTC. The chain couples TRBV7-2 to TRBJ2-7, with 7 bases fitting TRBD2. Trimming cost V 4 bases and J 2 bases; bases outside gene matches: 8. This CDR3 region has 15 residues. From germline, CDR1 is SGHTA and CDR2 FQGNSA.

Many counts were recorded for this clonotype. The V call is TRBV20-1, the J call TRBJ2-7; 8 nucleotides agree with TRBD1. Trimming at V came to 0 bases and at J to 6 bases, leaving 7 bases not matched to a gene. Germline CDR1 is DFQATT and CDR2 is SNEGSKA (reference sequence). The CDR3 is made up of 14 amino acids. CDR3 DNA sequence: TGCAGTGCTAGAGACGAGGACAGGGCTTCCGAGCAGTACTTC. Translation gives CSARDEDRASEQYF.

This clonotype has a handful of counts. The gene calls are TRBV11-2 and TRBJ1-5, with 9 positions matching TRBD1. Germline-derived CDR1 and CDR2 are SGHAT and FQNNGV. The CDR3 sequence is 18 residues long. With 5 bases clipped from V and 2 bases from J, the junction kept 13 bases outside the gene matches. CDR3 loop: CASSLGTGQNMGNQPQHF. CDR3 nucleotides: TGTGCCAGCAGCCTCGGGACAGGGCAAAATATGGGCAATCAGCCCCAGCATTTT.

In its sample, this clonotype was seen a few times. This sequence joins TRBV7-3 and TRBJ2-3; TRBD2 matches at 8 bases. Germline V gene data show CDR1 as SGHTA and CDR2 as FQGTGA. V lost 7 bases to trimming and J lost 0 bases; unmatched junction nucleotides: 6. The CDR3 loop spans 15 amino acids. The CDR3 is CASKSGRSSTDTQYF. CDR3 DNA sequence: TGTGCCAGCAAAAGCGGGAGATCTAGCACAGATACGCAGTATTTT.

This clonotype was counted a few times. The V call is TRBV7-9, the J call TRBJ1-2, with D possibly TRBD1 on 5 matching bases. The germline gives CDR1 SEHNR, CDR2 FQNEAQ (reference sequence). This CDR3 contains 16 residues. Trimming shortened V by 4 bases and J by 7 bases, and 22 bases separated the two germline ends. The CDR3 region is CASSWTPVGGTIGYTF. In nucleotides, the CDR3 is TGTGCCAGCAGCTGGACCCCGGTGGGGGGAACTATTGGCTACACCTTC.

This clonotype was counted at least ten times. This chain links TRBV15 with TRBJ1-4; D is undetermined. Trimming removed 0 bases from V and 6 bases from J, with 5 bases in between. Germline CDR1 LNHNV, CDR2 YYDKDF (reference sequence). This CDR3 has 13 amino acids. CDR3 coding DNA: TGTGCCACCAGCAGAGAAACGTATGAAAAACTGTTTTTT. This sequence encodes CATSRETYEKLFF.

This chain uses TRBV29-1 with TRBJ2-2; D gene uncertain. Trimming stripped 4 bases from V and 1 base from J, with 7 bases between. The CDR3 spans 13 residues. Germline-derived CDR1 and CDR2 are SQVTM and ANQGSEA. Written as DNA, the CDR3 is TGCAGCGTTGGGACCAAGAACACCGGGGAGCTGTTTTTT. This translates into CSVGTKNTGELFF.

This clonotype was seen at least ten times. J is TRBJ2-3 and V is TRBV6-5, with TRBD1 identical over 8 bases. The CDR3 loop spans 12 amino acids. Per the germline V gene, CDR1 is MNHEY and CDR2 is SVGAGI. V shed 8 bases, J shed 4 bases, and the junction held 2 bases outside the gene matches. CDR3 sequence (DNA): TGTGCCAGCCGGACAGGGCCAGATACGCAGTATTTT. Protein sequence: CASRTGPDTQYF.

This clonotype was seen repeatedly, ten times or more. The chain recombines TRBV29-1 with TRBJ2-1; D perhaps matches TRBD2 (9 bases). V lost 7 bases and J lost 9, with 22 bases in between. The germline CDR1 and CDR2 sequences are SQVTM and ANQGSEA. The CDR3 is made up of 14 amino acids. The CDR3 nucleotides read TGCAGCGCCCCAGGGGGCGGGAGGGCTGTTGAGCAGTTCTTC. Its translation is CSAPGGGRAVEQFF.

In this sample, this clonotype turned up a few times. This chain joins TRBV4-2 and TRBJ2-2; 9 nucleotides align to TRBD1. Trimming took 4 bases from V and 3 from J; bases not matched to a gene: 6. The CDR3 length is 16 residues. CDR1 and CDR2 (germline): LGHNA, YNFKEQ. CDR3 residues: CASSRGGQGYTGELFF. CDR3 sequence (DNA): TGTGCCAGCAGCCGCGGAGGACAGGGGTACACCGGGGAGCTGTTTTTT.

This clonotype was counted ten times or more. V is TRBV5-1 and J is TRBJ2-7; no firm D call. The CDR3 is 13 residues long. V lost 0 bases and J 3 bases, leaving 7 bases between the germline ends. Germline CDR1 and CDR2: SGHRS and YFSETQ. CDR3 amino acids: CASSLDSFYEQYF. The CDR3 nucleotides read TGCGCCAGCAGCTTGGACAGCTTCTACGAGCAGTACTTC.

The chain combines TRBV12-3 or TRBV12-4 with TRBJ2-1, with 8 bases fitting TRBD2. This CDR3 region has 15 residues. V shed 3 bases and J 5 bases; nucleotides not matched to a gene: 6. The CDR3 nucleotides are TGTGCCAGCAGTTTCAGCGGGAGTACGGACAATGAGCAGTTCTTC. It encodes CASSFSGSTDNEQFF.

This clonotype was counted ten times or more. This sequence joins TRBV6-2 or TRBV6-3 and TRBJ2-3; TRBD2 might be the D (6 bases). V dropped 5 bases and J dropped 2 bases, with 14 bases sitting between them. The CDR3 has 15 amino acids. The germline CDR1 and CDR2 sequences are MNHEY and SVGEGT. Written as DNA, the CDR3 is TGTGCCAGCAGTATCGGAGGGATATACACAGATACGCAGTATTTT. It specifies CASSIGGIYTDTQYF.

The J gene is TRBJ1-2, the V gene TRBV19; D is unresolved. Trimming took off 7 bases at V and 3 bases at J, with 15 bases between the two ends. CDR1 is LNHDA and CDR2 is SQIVND in the germline V gene (reference sequence). This CDR3 comprises 14 residues. The CDR3 reads CASTYSDVDYGYTF. In DNA form, the CDR3 reads TGTGCCAGTACCTACTCGGACGTCGACTATGGCTACACCTTC.

This clonotype came up a few times. The rearrangement links TRBV29-1 to TRBJ2-7; TRBD2 aligns across 11 bases. The CDR3 is 12 residues long. The V and J ends lost 7 bases and 5 bases, in that order; junction bases with no gene match: 4. In germline, CDR1 is SQVTM, CDR2 ANQGSEA. The CDR3 here is CSATSGSNEQYF. The CDR3 DNA reads as TGCAGCGCAACTAGCGGGAGCAACGAGCAGTACTTC.

Ten or more counts support this clonotype. V gene TRBV6-1 combines with J gene TRBJ1-1; no firm D call. This CDR3 has 14 residues. The germline V and J ends were trimmed by 3 bases and 5 bases, with 13 bases remaining between them. Germline lookup yields CDR1 MNHNS and CDR2 SASEGT. CDR3 DNA sequence: TGTGCCAGCAGTGACATGGCTGGTAATACTGAAGCTTTCTTT. As protein: CASSDMAGNTEAFF.

V gene TRBV6-2 or TRBV6-3 combines with J gene TRBJ2-7, with TRBD2 matching 11 bases. CDR1 MNHEY and CDR2 SVGEGT come from the germline V gene. The CDR3 consists of 19 residues. Germline trimming cut 0 bases from V and 2 bases from J; bases unmatched to any gene: 12. CDR3 coding DNA: TGTGCCAGCAGTTACTCGTCGGTGCTGACTAGCGGGGCCACCTACGAGCAGTACTTC. Translation: CASSYSSVLTSGATYEQYF.

This clonotype came up a few times. V and J are TRBV5-1 and TRBJ1-2, with D uncertain. Germline V gene data show CDR1 as SGHRS and CDR2 as YFSETQ. The CDR3 is made up of 14 amino acids. V dropped 0 bases and J dropped 5 bases, with 11 bases sitting between them. In DNA, the CDR3 is TGCGCCAGCAGCTTGGGACCAGCGGCATATGGCTACACCTTC. The encoded protein is CASSLGPAAYGYTF.

This clonotype was seen ten or more times. The rearrangement joins TRBV5-1 to TRBJ2-1; 8 nucleotides line up with TRBD1. Germline values: CDR1 SGHRS, CDR2 YFSETQ. Germline trimming cut 3 bases from V and 1 base from J; bases unmatched to any gene: 3. The CDR3 runs to 15 residues. CDR3 loop: CASSWGQESYNEQFF. DNA of the CDR3: TGCGCCAGCAGCTGGGGACAGGAGTCCTACAATGAGCAGTTCTTC. Full variable domain (rest looked up from reference TRBV5-1 and TRBJ2-1): KAGVTQTPRYLIKTRGQQVTLSCSPISGHRSVSWYQQTPGQGLQFLFEYFSETQRNKGNFPGRFSGRQFSNSRSEMNVSTLELGDSALYLCASSWGQESYNEQFFGPGTRLTVL.

This clonotype was picked up many times. The chain is built from TRBV28 and TRBJ2-1, with D uncertain. The CDR3 length is 14 residues. Germline CDR1 and CDR2: MDHEN and SYDVKM. Trimming took off 5 bases at V and 2 bases at J, with 10 bases between the two ends. This CDR3 reads CASSTGTTYNEQFF. CDR3 coding DNA: TGTGCCAGCAGTACCGGAACTACCTACAATGAGCAGTTCTTC.

The CDR3 nucleotides read TGTGCCAGCAGTTTAGTGGGTAGCCTGCCCTACGAGCAGTACTTC. It is translated as CASSLVGSLPYEQYF. The J gene is TRBJ2-7, the V gene TRBV12-3 or TRBV12-4; D uncertain. V dropped 1 base and J dropped 2 bases, with 12 bases sitting between them. This CDR3 is 15 amino acids long.

This clonotype was picked up many times. V is TRBV2 and J is TRBJ1-5; 7 bases match TRBD1. Germline V gives CDR1 SNHLY, CDR2 FYNNEI. The V and J ends lost 6 bases and 7 bases, in that order; junction bases with no gene match: 9. CDR3 size: 14 residues. Here the CDR3 reads CASRAAGGLQPQHF. The CDR3, as DNA: TGTGCCAGCAGGGCGGCAGGGGGTCTGCAGCCCCAGCATTTT.

This sequence joins TRBV9 and TRBJ2-2; no definite D call. Looked up from germline, CDR1 is SGDLS and CDR2 is YYNGEE. The CDR3 extends over 16 amino acids. V lost 4 bases to trimming and J lost 4 bases, with 17 bases between them. CDR3 nucleotides: TGTGCCAGCAGCCCCGACGTCTCTCCAGCCACCGGGGAGCTGTTTTTT. It translates to CASSPDVSPATGELFF.

This clonotype was counted many times. The chain carries TRBV6-5 and TRBJ2-2; D might be TRBD1 (5 bases). Germline CDR1 reads MNHEY; CDR2 reads SVGAGI. The CDR3 covers 18 residues. V was shortened by 2 bases and J by 4 bases, with 20 bases between the two germline ends. CDR3: CASSYRLTAHPGTGELFF. CDR3 sequence (DNA): TGTGCCAGCAGTTACCGTTTGACAGCCCACCCGGGCACCGGGGAGCTGTTTTTT.

This clonotype was seen many times. V gene TRBV6-1 combines with J gene TRBJ2-1, with D perhaps matching TRBD1 (6 bases). CDR3 length: 14 amino acids. The V end lost 7 bases, the J end lost 4 bases, and 14 bases lay between the germline ends. The V gene's germline CDR1 is MNHNS and CDR2 SASEGT. DNA of the CDR3: TGTGCCAGCACCCAAGGACAGCCTTACAATGAGCAGTTCTTC. Its protein is CASTQGQPYNEQFF.

This clonotype was seen ten or more times. The chain uses TRBV10-3 and TRBJ2-7; D not certain. Germline V gene lookup returns CDR1 ENHRY and CDR2 SYGVKD. V was clipped by 10 bases and J by 4 bases, with 14 bases between them. This CDR3 contains 12 residues. Here the CDR3 DNA reads TGTGCCACCCCGCAGATGCCATACGAGCAGTACTTC. Its translation: CATPQMPYEQYF.

V gene TRBV6-1 combines with J gene TRBJ2-1, with 7 bases that match TRBD1. Germline CDR1 and CDR2: MNHNS and SASEGT. V was clipped by 6 bases and J by 4 bases; unmatched bases: 9. The CDR3 spans 15 residues. CDR3 sequence: CASRPMGQTYNEQFF. In nucleotides, the CDR3 is TGTGCCAGCAGACCGATGGGACAGACTTACAATGAGCAGTTCTTC.